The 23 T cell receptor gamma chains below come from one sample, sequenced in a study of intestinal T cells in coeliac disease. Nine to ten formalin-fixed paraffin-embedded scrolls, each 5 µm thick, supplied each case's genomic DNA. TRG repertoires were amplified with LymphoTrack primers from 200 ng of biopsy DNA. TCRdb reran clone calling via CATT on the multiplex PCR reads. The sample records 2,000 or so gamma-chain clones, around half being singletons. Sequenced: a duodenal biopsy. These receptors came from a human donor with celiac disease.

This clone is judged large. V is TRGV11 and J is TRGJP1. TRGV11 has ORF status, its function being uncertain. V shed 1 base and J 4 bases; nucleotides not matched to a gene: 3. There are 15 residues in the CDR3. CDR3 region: CACWIRHITGWFKIF. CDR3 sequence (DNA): TGTGCCTGCTGGATTAGGCATATCACTGGTTGGTTCAAGATATTT.

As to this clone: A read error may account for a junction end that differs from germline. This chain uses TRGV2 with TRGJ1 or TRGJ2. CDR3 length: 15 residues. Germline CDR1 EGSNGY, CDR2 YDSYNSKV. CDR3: CATWLRPPFYYKKLF. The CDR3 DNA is TGTGCCACCTGGCTCCGACCCCCTTTTTATTATAAGAAACTTTTT.

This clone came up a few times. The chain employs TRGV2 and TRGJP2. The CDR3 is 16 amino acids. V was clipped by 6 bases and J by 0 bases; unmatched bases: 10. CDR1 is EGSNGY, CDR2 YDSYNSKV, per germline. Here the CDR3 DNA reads TGTGCCACCTGGACCCCCCCATATAGTAGTGATTGGATCAAGACGTTT. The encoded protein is CATWTPPYSSDWIKTF.

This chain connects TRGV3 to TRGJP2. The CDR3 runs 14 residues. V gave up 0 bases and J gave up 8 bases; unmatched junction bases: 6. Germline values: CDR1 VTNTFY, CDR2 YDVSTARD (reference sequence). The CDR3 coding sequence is TGTGCCACCTGGGACAGGCCGGGGGATTGGATCAAGACGTTT. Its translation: CATWDRPGDWIKTF.

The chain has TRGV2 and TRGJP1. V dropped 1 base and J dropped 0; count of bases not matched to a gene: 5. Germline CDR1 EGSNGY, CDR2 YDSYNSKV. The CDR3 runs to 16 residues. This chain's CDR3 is CATWDGFYTTGWFKIF. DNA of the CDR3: TGTGCCACCTGGGACGGCTTCTATACCACTGGTTGGTTCAAGATATTT.

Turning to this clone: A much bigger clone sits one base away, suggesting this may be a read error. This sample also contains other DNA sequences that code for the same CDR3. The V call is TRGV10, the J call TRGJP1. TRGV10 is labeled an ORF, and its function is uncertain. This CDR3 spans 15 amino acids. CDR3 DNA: TGTGCTGCGTGGGATTCCCCTACCACTGGCTGGTTCAAGATATTT. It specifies CAAWDSPTTGWFKIF.

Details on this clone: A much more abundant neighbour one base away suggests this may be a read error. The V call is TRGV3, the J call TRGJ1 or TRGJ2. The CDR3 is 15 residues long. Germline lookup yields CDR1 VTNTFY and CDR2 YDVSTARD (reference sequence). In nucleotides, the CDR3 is TGTGCCACCTGGGACAGGTCGGGGGGTTATCATAAGAAACTCTTT. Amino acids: CATWDRSGGYHKKLF.

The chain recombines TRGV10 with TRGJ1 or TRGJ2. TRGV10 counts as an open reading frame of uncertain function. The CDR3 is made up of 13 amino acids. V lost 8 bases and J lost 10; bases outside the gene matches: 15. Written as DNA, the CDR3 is TGTGCTGCGTGGGATTATAGGGGGTGGAAGAAACTCTTT. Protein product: CAAWDYRGWKKLF.

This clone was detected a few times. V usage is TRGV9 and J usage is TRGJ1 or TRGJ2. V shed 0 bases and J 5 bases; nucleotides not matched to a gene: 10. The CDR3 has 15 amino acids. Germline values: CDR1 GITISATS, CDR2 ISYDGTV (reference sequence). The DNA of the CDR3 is TGTGCCTTGTGGGAGGTGCTACCACTGGATTATAAGAAACTCTTT. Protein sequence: CALWEVLPLDYKKLF.

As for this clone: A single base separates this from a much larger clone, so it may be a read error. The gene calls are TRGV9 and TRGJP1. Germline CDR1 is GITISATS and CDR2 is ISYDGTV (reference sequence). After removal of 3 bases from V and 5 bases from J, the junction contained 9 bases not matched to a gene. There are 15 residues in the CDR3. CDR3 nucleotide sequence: TGTGCCTTGTGGGAGCCCCGGGGGACTGGTTGGTTCAAGATATTT. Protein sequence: CALWEPRGTGWFKIF.

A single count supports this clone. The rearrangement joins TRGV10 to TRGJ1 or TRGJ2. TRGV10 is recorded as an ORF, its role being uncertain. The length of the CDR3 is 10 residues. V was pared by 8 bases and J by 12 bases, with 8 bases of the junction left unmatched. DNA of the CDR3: TGTGCTGCGTGGATTAGAGGGAAACTCTTT. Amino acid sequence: CAAWIRGKLF.

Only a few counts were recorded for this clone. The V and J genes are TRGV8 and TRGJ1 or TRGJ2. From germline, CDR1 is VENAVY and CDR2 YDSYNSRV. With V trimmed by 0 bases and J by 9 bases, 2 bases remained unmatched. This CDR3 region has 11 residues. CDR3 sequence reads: CATWDRRKKLF. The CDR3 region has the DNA TGTGCCACCTGGGATAGGCGTAAGAAACTCTTT.

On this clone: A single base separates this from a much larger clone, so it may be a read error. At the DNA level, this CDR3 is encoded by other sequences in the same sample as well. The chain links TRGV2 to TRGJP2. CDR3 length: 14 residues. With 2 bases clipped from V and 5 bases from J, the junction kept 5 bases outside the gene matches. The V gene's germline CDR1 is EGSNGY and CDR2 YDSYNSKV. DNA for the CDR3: TGTGCCACCTGGGACGTAGGCAGTGATTGGATCAAGACGTTT. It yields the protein CATWDVGSDWIKTF.

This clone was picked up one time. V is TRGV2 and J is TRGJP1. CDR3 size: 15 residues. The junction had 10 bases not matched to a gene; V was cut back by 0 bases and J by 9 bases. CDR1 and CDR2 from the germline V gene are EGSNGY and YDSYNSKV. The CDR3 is CATWDGRVFRWFKIF. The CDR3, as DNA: TGTGCCACCTGGGACGGGCGCGTTTTCCGTTGGTTCAAGATATTT.

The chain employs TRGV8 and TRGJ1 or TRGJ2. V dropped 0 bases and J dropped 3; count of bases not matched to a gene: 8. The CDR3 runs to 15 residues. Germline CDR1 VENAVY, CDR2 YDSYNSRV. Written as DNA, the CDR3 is TGTGCCACCTGGGATAGGCCGGGGGGTTATTATAAGAAACTCTTT. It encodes CATWDRPGGYYKKLF.

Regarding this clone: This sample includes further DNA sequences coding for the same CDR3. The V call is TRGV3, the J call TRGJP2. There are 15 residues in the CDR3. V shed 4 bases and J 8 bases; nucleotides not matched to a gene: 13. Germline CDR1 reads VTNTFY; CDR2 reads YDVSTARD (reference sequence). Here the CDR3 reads CATWELRDSDWIKTF. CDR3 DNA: TGTGCCACCTGGGAATTGAGGGATAGCGATTGGATCAAGACGTTT.

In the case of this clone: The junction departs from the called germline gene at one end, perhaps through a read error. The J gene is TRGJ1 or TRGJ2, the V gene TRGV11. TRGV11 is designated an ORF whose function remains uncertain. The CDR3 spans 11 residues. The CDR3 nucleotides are TGTGCCTGCTGGATTAGGCCGAAGCAGTTCTTT. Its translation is CACWIRPKQFF.

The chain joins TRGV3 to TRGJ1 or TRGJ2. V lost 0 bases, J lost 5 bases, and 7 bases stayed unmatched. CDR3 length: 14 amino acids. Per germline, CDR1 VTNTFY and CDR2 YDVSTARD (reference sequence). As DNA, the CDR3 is TGTGCCACCTGGGACAGGCGGGGGAATTATAAGAAACTCTTT. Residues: CATWDRRGNYKKLF.

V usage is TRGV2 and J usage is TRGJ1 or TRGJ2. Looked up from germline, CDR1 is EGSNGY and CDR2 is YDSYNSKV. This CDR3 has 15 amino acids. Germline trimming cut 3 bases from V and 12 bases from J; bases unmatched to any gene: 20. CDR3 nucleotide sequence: TGTGCCACCTGGGACTCTTCCCCCACAGTAAAGTGGAAACTCTTT. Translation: CATWDSSPTVKWKLF.

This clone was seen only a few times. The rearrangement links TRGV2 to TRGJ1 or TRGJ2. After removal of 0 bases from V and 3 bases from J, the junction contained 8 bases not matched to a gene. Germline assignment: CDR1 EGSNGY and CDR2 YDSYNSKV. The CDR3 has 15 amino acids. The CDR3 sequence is CATWDGPQSYYKKLF. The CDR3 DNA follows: TGTGCCACCTGGGACGGGCCTCAGAGTTATTATAAGAAACTCTTT.

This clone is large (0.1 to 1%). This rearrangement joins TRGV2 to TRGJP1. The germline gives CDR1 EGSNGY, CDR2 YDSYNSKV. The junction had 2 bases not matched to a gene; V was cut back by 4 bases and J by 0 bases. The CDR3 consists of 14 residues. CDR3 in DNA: TGTGCCACCTGGGATAATACCACTGGTTGGTTCAAGATATTT. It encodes CATWDNTTGWFKIF.

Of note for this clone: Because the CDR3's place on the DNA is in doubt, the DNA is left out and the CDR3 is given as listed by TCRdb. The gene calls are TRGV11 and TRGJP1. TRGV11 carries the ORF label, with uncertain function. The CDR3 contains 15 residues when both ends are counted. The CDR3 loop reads CTTVPVNTTGWFKIF.

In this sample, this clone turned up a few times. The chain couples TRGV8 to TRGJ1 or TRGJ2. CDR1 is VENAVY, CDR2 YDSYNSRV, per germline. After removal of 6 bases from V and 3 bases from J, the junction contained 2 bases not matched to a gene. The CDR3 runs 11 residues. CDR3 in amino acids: CATWTYYKKLF. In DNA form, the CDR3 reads TGTGCCACCTGGACTTATTATAAGAAACTCTTT.